A single sample gave rise to the 5 T cell receptor beta chains below, sequenced in a study of human T cells and chemical hapten exposure. The sample's time point: patch test 2, 6 weeks after DPC sensitization. Treatment meaning: therapeutic diphenylcyclopropenone sensitization with weekly scalp DPC. TCRdb used MiXCR to reprocess the RACE reads, holding one entry per CDR3 protein. The sample shows some 90,000 distinct CDR3 sequences, roughly an eighth of them seen only once. The sequences come from whole blood, collected in connection with sensitization to the hapten diphenylcyclopropenone (DPC). The receptor set was obtained from a woman aged 40 to 50 with alopecia areata. Some clones in this sample may be carry-over from other donors' samples.

The rearrangement links TRBV6-2 or TRBV6-3 to TRBJ2-5; D call uncertain. Germline V gene lookup returns CDR1 MNHEY and CDR2 SVGEGT. The CDR3 extends over 12 amino acids. The V end lost 8 bases, the J end lost 4 bases, and 11 bases lay between the germline ends. For the CDR3, the DNA is TGTGCCAGCGGAGAAGTCCCAGAGACCCAGTACTTC. Its translation is CASGEVPETQYF.

The sample holds many counts of this clonotype. The gene calls are TRBV9 and TRBJ2-2; no firm D call. V shed 3 bases and J shed 7 bases, with 10 bases lying between them. The CDR3 contains 13 residues. Germline loops: CDR1 SGDLS, CDR2 YYNGEE. The CDR3 sequence: CASSAETFGELFF. The CDR3 nucleotides read TGTGCCAGCAGCGCCGAGACTTTCGGGGAGCTGTTTTTT.

The CDR3 bases are TGTGCCAGCAGCTTAGTCTCTAGCGGGGGTGGGACAGATACGCAGTATTTT. Translation gives CASSLVSSGGGTDTQYF. The chain is built from TRBV7-2 and TRBJ2-3, with 10 nucleotides matching TRBD2. Trimming removed 1 base from V and 3 bases from J; junction bases left unmatched: 7. Germline values: CDR1 SGHTA, CDR2 FQGNSA. The CDR3 extends over 17 amino acids.

Ten or more counts support this clonotype. The genes are TRBV7-2 and TRBJ2-7, with 8 bases aligning to TRBD1. V was clipped by 5 bases and J by 6 bases; unmatched bases: 12. CDR1 SGHTA and CDR2 FQGNSA come from the germline V gene. The CDR3 runs 15 residues. The CDR3, as DNA: TGTGCCAGCAGCGCCATGTGGCAGGGGGCTGGCGAGCAGTACTTC. This encodes CASSAMWQGAGEQYF.

This clonotype was recorded a few times. The V call is TRBV27, the J call TRBJ2-4; D unresolved. V shed 3 bases and J shed 1 base, with 4 bases lying between them. CDR3 length: 13 amino acids. CDR1 and CDR2 (germline): MNHEY, SMNVEV (reference sequence). This chain's CDR3 is CASSLDAKNIQYF. The DNA for the CDR3 is TGTGCCAGCAGTTTGGACGCCAAAAACATTCAGTACTTC.